This TCR beta chain was sequenced for a study of neurological immune-mediated disorders. Study outcomes and limitations: TCR-beta repertoires seemed private in all groups, with no expanded CDR3 amino acid sequences shared. For the multiple sclerosis repertoire cluster, no association with any clinical or MRI feature was found.

As concerns this clonotype: The antigen remains undetermined.

From germline, CDR1 is SGHVS and CDR2 FNYEAQ. This CDR3 has 15 residues. J was trimmed by 4 bases and V by 1 base; bases with no gene match: 3. The cDNA was generated through 5'RACE incorporating 10-nucleotide random UMIs. One entry per CDR3 protein, called by TCRdb with MiXCR from the 5' RACE reads. The repertoire holds under 80,000 distinct CDR3 sequences, with around 3.9% as singletons. PBMCs numbering 2 million and stored at -80 C yielded the unsorted libraries. The rearrangement links TRBV7-6 to TRBJ2-5; 10 nucleotides line up with TRBD2. The TCR originated in a man under 40 with multiple sclerosis. Input material: PBMCs. This CDR3 reads CASSLEAGGLETQYF. In nucleotides, the CDR3 is TGTGCCAGCAGCTTAGAAGCGGGGGGGCTAGAGACCCAGTACTTC.